This T cell receptor (beta chain) came from a study of T cells in Graves' hyperthyroidism and ophthalmopathy. Study observations and caveats: Blood samples included most of the expanded thyroid clonotypes exceeding 0.001.

In this sample, this clonotype turned up many times. Its target is not known. From RNA transcripts, TCR beta CDR3 regions were amplified. HTBI primers drove first-round RT-PCR of the TCR CDR3. TCRdb ran MiXCR on the multiplex PCR reads and lists one entry per CDR3 protein. This table has about 590,000 distinct CDR3 sequences, approximately 14% appearing once. Exclusion of patients followed from uncontrolled infection, other autoimmune disease, pregnancy or lactation. Isolation of PBMCs was performed on around 9.4 ml fresh peripheral blood. The V end lost 4 bases, the J end lost 3 bases, and 7 bases lay between the germline ends. This CDR3 spans 13 amino acids.

Sequences were obtained from blood. The J gene is TRBJ1-5, the V gene TRBV12-3 or TRBV12-4, with a possible D match to TRBD1 (5 bases). The source of this sequence is a woman between 25 and 40 years old with Graves' hyperthyroidism. CDR3 nucleotide sequence: TGTGCCAGCAGTTACAGGATCAATCAGCCCCAGCATTTT. Amino acid sequence: CASSYRINQPQHF.